This T cell receptor beta chain derives from a study of response to subunit inactivated influenza vaccine. TCRdb passed the RT-PCR reads through MiXCR, listing each CDR3 protein once. The repertoire holds fewer than 550,000 distinct CDR3 sequences, with 25% as singletons. V gave up 6 bases and J gave up 3 bases; unmatched junction bases: 10. The CDR3 loop spans 14 amino acids. From germline, CDR1 is SQVTM and CDR2 ANQGSEA. The chain carries TRBV29-1 and TRBJ2-7; TRBD1 matches at 8 bases. The sequencing used CD4+ T cells sorted from PBMCs, collected more than 4 days after vaccination. This TCR derives from a man between 45 and 60 years old who received an inactivated influenza vaccine. CDR3 coding DNA: TGCAGCGTGGGACAGGCAAAGATAAGCTACGAGCAGTACTTC. The encoded protein is CSVGQAKISYEQYF.